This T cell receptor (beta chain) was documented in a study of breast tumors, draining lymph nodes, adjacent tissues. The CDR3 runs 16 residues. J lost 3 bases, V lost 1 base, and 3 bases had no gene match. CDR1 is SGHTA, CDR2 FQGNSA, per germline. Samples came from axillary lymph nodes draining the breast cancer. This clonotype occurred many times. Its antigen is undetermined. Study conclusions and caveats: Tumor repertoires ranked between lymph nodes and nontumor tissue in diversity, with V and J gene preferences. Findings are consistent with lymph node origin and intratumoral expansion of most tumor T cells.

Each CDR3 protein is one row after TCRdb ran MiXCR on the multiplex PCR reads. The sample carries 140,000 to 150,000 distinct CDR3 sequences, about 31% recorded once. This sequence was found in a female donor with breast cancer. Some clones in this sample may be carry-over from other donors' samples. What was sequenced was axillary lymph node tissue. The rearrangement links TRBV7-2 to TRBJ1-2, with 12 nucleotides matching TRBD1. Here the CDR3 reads CASSLGGQGADYGYTF. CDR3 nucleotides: TGTGCCAGCAGCTTAGGGGGACAGGGGGCCGACTATGGCTACACCTTC. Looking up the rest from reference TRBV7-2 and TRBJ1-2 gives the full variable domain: GAGVSQSPSNKVTEKGKDVELRCDPISGHTALYWYRQSLGQGLEFLIYFQGNSAPDKSGLPSDRFSAERTGGSVSTLTIQRTQQEDSAVYLCASSLGGQGADYGYTFGSGTRLTVV.